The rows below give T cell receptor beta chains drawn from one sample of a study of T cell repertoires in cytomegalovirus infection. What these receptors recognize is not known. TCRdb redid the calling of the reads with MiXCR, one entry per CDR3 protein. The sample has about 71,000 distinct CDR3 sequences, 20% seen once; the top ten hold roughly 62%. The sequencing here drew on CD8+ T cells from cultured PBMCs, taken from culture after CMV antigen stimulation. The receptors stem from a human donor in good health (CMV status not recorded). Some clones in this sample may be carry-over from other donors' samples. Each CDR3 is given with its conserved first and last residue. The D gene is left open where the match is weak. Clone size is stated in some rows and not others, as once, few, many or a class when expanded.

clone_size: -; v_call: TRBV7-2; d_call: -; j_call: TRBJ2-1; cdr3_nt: TGTGCCAGCAGTAAATTAGGGGGGGCGGGTGAGCAGTTCTTC; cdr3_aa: CASSKLGGAGEQFF
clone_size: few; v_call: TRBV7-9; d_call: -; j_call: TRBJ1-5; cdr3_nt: TGTGCCAGCAGCTTAGAAGAACAGCCCCAGCATTTT; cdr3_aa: CASSLEEQPQHF
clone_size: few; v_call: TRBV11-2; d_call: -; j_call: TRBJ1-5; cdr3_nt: TGTGCCAGCAGCTTAAATTATGGGACCGGGCCCCAGCATTTT; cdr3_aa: CASSLNYGTGPQHF
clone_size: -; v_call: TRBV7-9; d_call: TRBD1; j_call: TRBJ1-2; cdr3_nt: TGTGCCAGCAGCGGGGACAGGGCAGACTATGGCTACACCTTC; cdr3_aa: CASSGDRADYGYTF
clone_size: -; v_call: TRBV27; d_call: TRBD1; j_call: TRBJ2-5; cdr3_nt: TGTGCCAGCAGTTTCCAGGGGGAAGAGACCCAGTACTTC; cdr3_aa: CASSFQGEETQYF
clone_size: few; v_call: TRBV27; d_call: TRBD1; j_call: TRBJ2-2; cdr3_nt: TGTGCCAGCAGTCCCCCACCGCGACAGGGGGACACCGGGGAGCTGTTTTTT; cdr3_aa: CASSPPPRQGDTGELFF
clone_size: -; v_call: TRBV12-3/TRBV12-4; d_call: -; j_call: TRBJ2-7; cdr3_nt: TGTGCCAGCAGTCCACGGGCAGGCCGGCACGAGCAGTACTTC; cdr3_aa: CASSPRAGRHEQYF
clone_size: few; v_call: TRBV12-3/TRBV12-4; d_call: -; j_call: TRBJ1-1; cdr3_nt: TGTGCCAGCAGCCTCCAGACAGTACAGAACACTGAAGCTTTCTTT; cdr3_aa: CASSLQTVQNTEAFF
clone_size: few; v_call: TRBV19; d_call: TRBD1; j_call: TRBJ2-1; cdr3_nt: TGTGCCAGTACCACAGGGGCCAATGAGCAGTTCTTC; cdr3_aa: CASTTGANEQFF
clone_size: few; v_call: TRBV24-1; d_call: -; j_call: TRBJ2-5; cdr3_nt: TGTGCCACCAGTGATTTTCCGGCAGGAGGCCAAGAGACCCAGTACTTC; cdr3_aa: CATSDFPAGGQETQYF
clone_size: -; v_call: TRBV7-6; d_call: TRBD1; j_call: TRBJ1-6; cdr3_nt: TGTGCCAGCAAACCGGGACAGGGCGACTCACCCCTCCACTTT; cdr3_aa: CASKPGQGDSPLHF
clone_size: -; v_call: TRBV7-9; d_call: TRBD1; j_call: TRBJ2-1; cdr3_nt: TGTGCCAGCAGCTTAGACAGGGGGCACCATGAGCAGTTCTTC; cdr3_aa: CASSLDRGHHEQFF
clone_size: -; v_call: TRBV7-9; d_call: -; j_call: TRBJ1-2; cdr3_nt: TGTGCCAGCAGCCAGACTCAGGGAACGTATGGCTACACCTTC; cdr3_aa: CASSQTQGTYGYTF
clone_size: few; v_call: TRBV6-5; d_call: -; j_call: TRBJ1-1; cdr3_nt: TGTGCCAGCAGTTACGCCCGGATTAAAACTGAAGCTTTCTTT; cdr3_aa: CASSYARIKTEAFF
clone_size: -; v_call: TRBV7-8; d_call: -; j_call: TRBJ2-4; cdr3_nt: TGTGCCAGCACAGGGGTCCCCAGCGGGAACATTCAGTACTTC; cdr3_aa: CASTGVPSGNIQYF
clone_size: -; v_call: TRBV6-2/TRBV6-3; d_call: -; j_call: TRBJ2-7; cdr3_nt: TGTGCCAGCAGTTGGTTCGCCTTATACTACGAGCAGTACTTC; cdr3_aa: CASSWFALYYEQYF
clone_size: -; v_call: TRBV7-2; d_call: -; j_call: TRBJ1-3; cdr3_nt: TGTGCCAGCAGTCCTGGCATGGGGGGCGGAAACACCATATATTTT; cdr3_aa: CASSPGMGGGNTIYF
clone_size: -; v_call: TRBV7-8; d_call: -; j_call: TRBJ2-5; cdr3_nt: TGTGCCAGCAGCCCGAGGAGTGTATCCGAGACCCAGTACTTC; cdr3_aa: CASSPRSVSETQYF
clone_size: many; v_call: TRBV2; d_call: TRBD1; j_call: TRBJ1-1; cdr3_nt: TGTGCCAGCAGTGAAGCGACAGGGGGGACTGACACTGAAGCTTTCTTT; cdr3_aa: CASSEATGGTDTEAFF
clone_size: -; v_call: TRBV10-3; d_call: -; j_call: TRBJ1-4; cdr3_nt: TGTGCCGCGGGTGGGGGGTACGGCGATGAAAAACTGTTTTTT; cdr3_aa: CAAGGGYGDEKLFF
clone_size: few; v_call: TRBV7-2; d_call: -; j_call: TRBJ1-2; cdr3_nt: TGTGCCAGCAGGGAGGTGGGATTAAACTATAGCTACACCTTC; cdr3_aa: CASREVGLNYSYTF
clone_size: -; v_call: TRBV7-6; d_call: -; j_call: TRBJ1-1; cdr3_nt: TGTGCCAGCAGCTCCTCCCGGGGCACTGAAGCTTTCTTT; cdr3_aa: CASSSSRGTEAFF
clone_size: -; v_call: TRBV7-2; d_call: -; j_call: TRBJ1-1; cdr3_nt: TGTGCCAGCAGCTTAGGGGGAGCTACCGAAGCTTTCTTT; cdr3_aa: CASSLGGATEAFF